A single sample gave rise to the 26 T cell receptor beta chains below, sequenced in a study of OX40 agonist ivuxolimab in advanced cancers. Method: immunoSEQ multiplex PCR; TCRdb's copy keeps in-frame clones and lacks some. In the table there are 70,000 to 75,000 clones, approximately 82% of which are singletons. The source was CD4+ or CD8+ T cells sorted from blood, collected in a trial of the OX40 agonist ivuxolimab. These receptors came from an adult with an advanced solid tumor such as melanoma, head and neck, liver or kidney cancer.

The gene calls are TRBV6-1 and TRBJ1-4, with 7 nucleotides matching TRBD1. Unmatched junction bases numbered 6, after V lost 4 bases and J lost 7 bases. The V gene's germline CDR1 is MNHNS and CDR2 SASEGT. The CDR3 is 14 amino acids. CDR3 nucleotide sequence: TGTGCCAGCAGTGGGACAGGTGAAGTTGAAAAACTGTTTTTT. This gives the protein CASSGTGEVEKLFF.

This chain connects TRBV19 to TRBJ2-4; D might be TRBD1 (6 bases). Germline CDR1 reads LNHDA; CDR2 reads SQIVND (reference sequence). The V end was cut by 5 bases, the J end by 6 bases, with 11 bases between. The CDR3 consists of 13 residues. CDR3 sequence (DNA): TGTGCCAGTAGTCCAGGGGCCCCAAACATTCAGTACTTC. It translates to CASSPGAPNIQYF.

The chain recombines TRBV7-3 with TRBJ2-3; weak D call: TRBD2 (6 bases). The V end lost 4 bases, the J end lost 5 bases, and 10 bases lay between the germline ends. CDR1 SGHTA and CDR2 FQGTGA come from the germline V gene. This CDR3 region has 13 residues. CDR3 sequence reads: CASSSLAVDTQYF. The CDR3 nucleotides read TGTGCCAGCAGCTCCTTAGCGGTAGATACGCAGTATTTT.

This clone was picked up a small number of times. The chain's CDR3 is CASSPGGSQPQHF. CDR3 nucleotide sequence: TGTGCCAGTAGCCCCGGGGGATCCCAGCCCCAGCATTTT. The chain joins TRBV19 to TRBJ1-5, with D maybe TRBD1 (5 bases). CDR3 length: 13 amino acids. The V and J ends lost 6 bases and 7 bases respectively, with 13 bases between them. From germline, CDR1 is LNHDA and CDR2 SQIVND (reference sequence).

The J gene is TRBJ1-4, the V gene TRBV9; 7 nucleotides line up with TRBD1. Germline CDR1 and CDR2: SGDLS and YYNGEE. This CDR3 contains 15 residues. V dropped 4 bases and J dropped 4; count of bases not matched to a gene: 7. The CDR3 loop is CASSPLGQLNEKLFF. For the CDR3, the DNA is TGTGCCAGCAGCCCTTTGGGACAGCTTAATGAAAAACTGTTTTTT.

This chain uses TRBV7-9 with TRBJ1-1; TRBD1 is a possible D gene (5 bases). Trimming cost V 5 bases and J 5 bases, with 9 bases left between them. CDR1 is SEHNR and CDR2 is FQNEAQ in the germline V gene (reference sequence). The CDR3 totals 12 residues. CDR3 DNA: TGTGCCAGCAGCAATAGGGGAACTGAAGCTTTCTTT. The encoded protein is CASSNRGTEAFF.

The gene calls are TRBV5-1 and TRBJ1-4; D is unresolved. Per the germline V gene, CDR1 is SGHRS and CDR2 is YFSETQ. The CDR3 length is 15 residues. Deletions cut 4 bases from V and 3 bases from J, with 13 bases between. CDR3 coding DNA: TGCGCCAGCAGCCTCGACGGTCTGCCTAATGAAAAACTGTTTTTT. It codes for CASSLDGLPNEKLFF.

The chain has TRBV6-6 and TRBJ2-5; D is unclear. V gave up 6 bases and J gave up 5 bases, with 10 bases separating them. Germline V gene sequence: CDR1 MNHNY, CDR2 SVGAGI (reference sequence). The CDR3 contains 12 residues. CDR3 DNA sequence: TGTGCCAGCAGAGGCGAAGGGGAGACCCAGTACTTC. It translates to CASRGEGETQYF.

The chain couples TRBV10-3 to TRBJ2-7; 7 bases are shared with TRBD1. The V gene's germline CDR1 is ENHRY and CDR2 SYGVKD. This CDR3 has 12 residues. The J segment lost 3 bases and the V segment lost 4 bases, leaving 0 bases of the junction unmatched. The CDR3 sequence is CAISAGGYEQYF. Written as DNA, the CDR3 is TGTGCCATCAGTGCAGGGGGCTACGAGCAGTACTTC.

This chain links TRBV7-3 with TRBJ1-1; possible D gene TRBD1, 6 bases. V lost 5 bases and J lost 4, with 11 bases in between. The V gene's germline CDR1 is SGHTA and CDR2 FQGTGA. This CDR3 spans 13 amino acids. This CDR3 reads CASSRGTGTEAFF. The CDR3 nucleotides read TGTGCCAGCAGCAGGGGGACGGGCACTGAAGCTTTCTTT.

The chain uses TRBV9 and TRBJ2-6; D unclear. The CDR3 sequence is 13 residues long. The germline V gene encodes CDR1 SGDLS and CDR2 YYNGEE. Between the trimmed V and J ends, which lost 1 base and 2 bases, there was a span of 1 base. CDR3 in DNA: TGTGCCAGCAGCGTACCTGGGGCCAACGTCCTGACTTTC. It specifies CASSVPGANVLTF.

This chain uses TRBV4-2 with TRBJ2-3; 11 bases agree with TRBD2. The germline CDR1 and CDR2 sequences are LGHNA and YNFKEQ. The CDR3 is 14 amino acids. Trimming cost V 8 bases and J 2 bases; bases outside gene matches: 3. Here the CDR3 reads CASGTSGLTDTQYF. The CDR3 DNA sequence: TGTGCCAGCGGGACTAGCGGCCTCACAGATACGCAGTATTTT.

This sequence joins TRBV7-2 and TRBJ2-3, with 9 nucleotides matching TRBD2. The V gene's germline CDR1 is SGHTA and CDR2 FQGNSA. The CDR3 has 17 amino acids. V dropped 1 base and J dropped 3; count of bases not matched to a gene: 8. In DNA, the CDR3 is TGTGCCAGCAGCTTAGGTTGGGCGGGGGGGGCGACAGATACGCAGTATTTT. Translating gives CASSLGWAGGATDTQYF.

This sequence joins TRBV10-3 and TRBJ1-2; 7 bases agree with TRBD1. After removal of 5 bases from V and 2 bases from J, the junction contained 5 bases not matched to a gene. The CDR3 contains 14 residues. The germline V gene encodes CDR1 ENHRY and CDR2 SYGVKD. The CDR3, as DNA: TGTGCCATCAGTTTTGAGGGGGCCAACTATGGCTACACCTTC. This gives the protein CAISFEGANYGYTF.

The genes are TRBV5-1 and TRBJ1-1; D is unresolved. CDR1 is SGHRS and CDR2 is YFSETQ in the germline V gene. The CDR3 runs 16 residues. Trimming took off 0 bases at V and 0 bases at J, with 12 bases between the two ends. CDR3 residues: CASSLGITGLNTEAFF. In DNA, the CDR3 is TGCGCCAGCAGCTTGGGTATAACGGGATTGAACACTGAAGCTTTCTTT.

This clone was counted between two and nine times. The chain couples TRBV19 to TRBJ1-2; no definite D call. V was trimmed by 10 bases and J by 3 bases, leaving 9 bases between them. The CDR3 sequence is 11 residues long. In germline, CDR1 is LNHDA, CDR2 SQIVND (reference sequence). The CDR3 is CATRRDYGYTF. As DNA, the CDR3 is TGTGCCACCCGACGGGACTATGGCTACACCTTC.

The CDR3 loop is CASSSTGSGYYEQYF. The CDR3 nucleotides are TGTGCCAGCAGCTCGACAGGGTCGGGGTACTACGAGCAGTACTTC. The V and J genes are TRBV7-9 and TRBJ2-7, with 7 bases matching TRBD1. The CDR3 loop spans 15 amino acids. V lost 4 bases, J lost 3 bases, and 9 bases stayed unmatched. CDR1 and CDR2 (germline): SEHNR, FQNEAQ (reference sequence).

The chain recombines TRBV14 with TRBJ2-5, with D unclear. CDR1 is SGHDN and CDR2 is FVKESK in the germline V gene. This CDR3 has 13 residues. Trimming took 1 base from V and 4 from J, leaving 7 bases between them. The CDR3: CASSQGDRETQYF. The CDR3 DNA reads TGTGCCAGCAGCCAAGGGGATCGAGAGACCCAGTACTTC.

V is TRBV7-9 and J is TRBJ2-5; the D gene is possibly TRBD2 (6 bases). Germline CDR1 is SEHNR and CDR2 is FQNEAQ (reference sequence). Trimming removed 5 bases from V and 1 base from J, with 20 bases in between. CDR3 length: 17 residues. CDR3 amino acids: CASSTSGSGLIQETQYF. The DNA of the CDR3 is TGTGCCAGCAGCACGAGTGGTTCGGGACTGATCCAAGAGACCCAGTACTTC. Drawing the rest from reference TRBV7-9 and TRBJ2-5, the complete variable domain is DTGVSQNPRHKITKRGQNVTFRCDPISEHNRLYWYRQTLGQGPEFLTYFQNEAQLEKSRLLSDRFSAERPKGSFSTLEIQRTEQGDSAMYLCASSTSGSGLIQETQYFGPGTRLLVL.

This chain connects TRBV7-2 to TRBJ2-5; TRBD1 matches 7 bases. V was pared by 4 bases and J by 5 bases, with 7 bases of the junction left unmatched. Germline V gene data show CDR1 as SGHTA and CDR2 as FQGNSA. The CDR3 has 14 residues. The CDR3 coding sequence is TGTGCCAGCAGCTACCCACAGGGGTGGGAGACCCAGTACTTC. Its protein is CASSYPQGWETQYF.

To note about this clone: The junction differs from germline at one of its ends, possibly a read error. The chain uses TRBV11-3 and TRBJ1-5, with D uncertain. The CDR3 length is 15 residues. Germline assignment: CDR1 SGHNT and CDR2 YENEEA. CDR3 nucleotides: TGTGCCAGCAGCTTAGTACAGAATAGCGATCAGCCCCAGCATTTT. Amino acids: CASSLVQNSDQPQHF.

The chain couples TRBV7-2 to TRBJ1-2; D uncertain. Germline CDR1 reads SGHTA; CDR2 reads FQGNSA. The CDR3 consists of 11 residues. The V end lost 1 base, the J end lost 8 bases, and 5 bases lay between the germline ends. The CDR3 sequence: CASSLGGGYTF. The CDR3 DNA sequence: TGTGCCAGCAGCTTAGGCGGAGGCTACACCTTC.

The gene calls are TRBV19 and TRBJ1-4; D is uncertain. Per germline, CDR1 LNHDA and CDR2 SQIVND (reference sequence). Trimming cost V 7 bases and J 0 bases, with 9 bases left between them. The CDR3 consists of 14 residues. Here the CDR3 DNA reads TGTGCCAGTAAGAGGGATACAACTAATGAAAAACTGTTTTTT. Translated: CASKRDTTNEKLFF.

V gene TRBV19 combines with J gene TRBJ2-2; a possible D gene is TRBD2 (5 bases). Germline V gene lookup returns CDR1 LNHDA and CDR2 SQIVND (reference sequence). The CDR3 consists of 13 residues. V was cut by 1 base and J by 5 bases, with 5 bases left in between. CDR3 nucleotide sequence: TGTGCCAGTAGTATAGCGGGGACCGGGGAGCTGTTTTTT. It yields the protein CASSIAGTGELFF.

The chain carries TRBV7-2 and TRBJ1-1; 7 nucleotides match TRBD1. Germline V gene lookup returns CDR1 SGHTA and CDR2 FQGNSA. The CDR3 covers 15 residues. The junction had 15 bases not matched to a gene; V was cut back by 8 bases and J by 6 bases. CDR3 in amino acids: CASLRGGGGRPEAFF. CDR3 sequence (DNA): TGTGCCAGCCTTCGGGGAGGGGGCGGTCGCCCTGAAGCTTTCTTT.

The rearrangement uses TRBV7-2 and TRBJ2-5; D is unclear. Germline V gene sequence: CDR1 SGHTA, CDR2 FQGNSA. The CDR3 sequence is 13 residues long. V lost 0 bases, J lost 5 bases, and 7 bases lay in between. DNA of the CDR3: TGTGCCAGCAGCTTAGCCGTGGGTGAGACCCAGTACTTC. Encoded protein: CASSLAVGETQYF.